This entry features one TCR beta chain sequence. Its antigen is as yet unknown. The entry originates in a study of cytomegalovirus exposure and HLA in healthy donors. These donors, healthy bone marrow donors, were studied. The study's findings and limits: Prediction of most subjects' HLA-A and HLA-B alleles by TCR beta sequences was reportedly accurate.

The primer mix had 60 Vbeta and 13 Jbeta primers. Study processing details: Counted up in a later analysis, unique TCR beta chains came to about 83 million, with around 10 million shared. Assay: immunoSEQ multiplex PCR; the TCRdb copy retains only in-frame clones and omits some. The V and J calls and clone size come from that table; D and trimming were worked out from the DNA. The sample shows 200,000 or so clones, about 82% of them seen only once. This TCR was sampled from a young man in good health and CMV-seronegative. Sequenced: PBMCs.

The CDR3 region has the DNA TGTGCCAGCTCACCACCGACAAGATCCTACGAGCAGTACTTC. Translation gives CASSPPTRSYEQYF. The chain links TRBV18 to TRBJ2-7; D is uncertain. Trimming took 0 bases from V and 1 from J, leaving 7 bases between them. The CDR3 extends over 14 amino acids. CDR1 and CDR2 from the germline V gene are KGHSH and LQKENI.